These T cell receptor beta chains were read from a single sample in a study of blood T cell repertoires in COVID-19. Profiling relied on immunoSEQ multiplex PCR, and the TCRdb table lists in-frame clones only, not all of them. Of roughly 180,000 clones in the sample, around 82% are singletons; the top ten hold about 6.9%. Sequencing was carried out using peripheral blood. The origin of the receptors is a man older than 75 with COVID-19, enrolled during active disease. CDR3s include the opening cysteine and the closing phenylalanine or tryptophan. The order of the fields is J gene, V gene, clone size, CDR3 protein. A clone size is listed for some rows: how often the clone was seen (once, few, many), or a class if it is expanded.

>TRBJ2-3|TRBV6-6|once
CASSYSQGGSTDTQYF
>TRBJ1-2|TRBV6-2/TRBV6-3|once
CASSRTGTYGYTF
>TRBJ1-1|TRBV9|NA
CASSAVEGGWNTEAFF
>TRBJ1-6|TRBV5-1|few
CASSPGYYNSPLHF
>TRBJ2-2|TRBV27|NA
CASRPWRGRGGTGELFF
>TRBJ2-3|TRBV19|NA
CASSIVLAGPSTDTQYF
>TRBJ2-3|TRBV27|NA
CASSFGNRDPDTQYF
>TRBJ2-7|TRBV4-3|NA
CASSQEGSRTGVGYEQYF
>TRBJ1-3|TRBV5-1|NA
CASSRETSRLSGNTIYF
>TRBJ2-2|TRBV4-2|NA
CASSHPTADTGELFF
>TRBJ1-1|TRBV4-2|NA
CASSQDAQGGTEAFF